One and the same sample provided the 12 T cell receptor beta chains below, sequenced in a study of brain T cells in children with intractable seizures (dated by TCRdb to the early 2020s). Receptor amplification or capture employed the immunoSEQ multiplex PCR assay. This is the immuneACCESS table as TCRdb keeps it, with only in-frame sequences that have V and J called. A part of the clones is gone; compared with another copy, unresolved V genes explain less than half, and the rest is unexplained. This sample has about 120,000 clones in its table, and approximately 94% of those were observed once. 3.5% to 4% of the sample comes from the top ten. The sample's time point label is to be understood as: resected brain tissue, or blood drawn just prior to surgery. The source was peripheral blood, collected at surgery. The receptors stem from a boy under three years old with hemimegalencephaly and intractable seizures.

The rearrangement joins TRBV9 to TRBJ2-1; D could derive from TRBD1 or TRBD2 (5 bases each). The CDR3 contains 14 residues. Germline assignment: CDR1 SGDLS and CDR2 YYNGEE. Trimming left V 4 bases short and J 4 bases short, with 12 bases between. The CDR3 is CASSPQGGYNEQFF. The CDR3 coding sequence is TGTGCCAGCAGCCCCCAGGGCGGGTACAATGAGCAGTTCTTC.

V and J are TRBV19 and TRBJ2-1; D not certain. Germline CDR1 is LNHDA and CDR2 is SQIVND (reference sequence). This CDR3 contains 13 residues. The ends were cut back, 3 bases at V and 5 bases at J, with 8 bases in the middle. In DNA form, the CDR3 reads TGTGCCAGTAGTATTGGAAGCAACAATGAGCAGTTCTTC. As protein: CASSIGSNNEQFF.

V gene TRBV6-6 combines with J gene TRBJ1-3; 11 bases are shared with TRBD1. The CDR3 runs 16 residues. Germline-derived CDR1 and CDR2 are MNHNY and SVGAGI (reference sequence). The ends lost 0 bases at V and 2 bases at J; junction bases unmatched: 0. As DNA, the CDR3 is TGTGCCAGCAGTTACTCGGGACAGGGGGCTGGAAACACCATATATTTT. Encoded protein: CASSYSGQGAGNTIYF.

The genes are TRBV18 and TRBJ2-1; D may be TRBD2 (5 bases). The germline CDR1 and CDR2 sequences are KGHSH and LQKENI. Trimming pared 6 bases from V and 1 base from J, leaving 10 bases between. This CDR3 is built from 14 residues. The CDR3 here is CASSPTSSYNEQFF. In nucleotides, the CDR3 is TGTGCCAGCTCCCCAACTAGTTCCTACAATGAGCAGTTCTTC.

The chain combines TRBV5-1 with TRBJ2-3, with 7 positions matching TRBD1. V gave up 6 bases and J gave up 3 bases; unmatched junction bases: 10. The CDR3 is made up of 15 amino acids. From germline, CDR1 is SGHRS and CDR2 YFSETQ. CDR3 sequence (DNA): TGCGCCAGCACCTGGTACAGGGGACAGACAGATACGCAGTATTTT. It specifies CASTWYRGQTDTQYF.

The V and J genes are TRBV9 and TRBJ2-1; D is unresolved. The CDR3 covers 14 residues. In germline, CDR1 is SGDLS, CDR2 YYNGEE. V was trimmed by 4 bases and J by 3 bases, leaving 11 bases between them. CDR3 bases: TGTGCCAGCAGCCCCCAATCTTACTACAATGAGCAGTTCTTC. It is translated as CASSPQSYYNEQFF.

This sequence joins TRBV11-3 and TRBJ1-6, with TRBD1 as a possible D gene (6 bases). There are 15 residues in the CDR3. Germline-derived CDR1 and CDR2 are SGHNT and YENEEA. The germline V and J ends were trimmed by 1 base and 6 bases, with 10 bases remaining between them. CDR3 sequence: CASSLGGTSNSPLHF. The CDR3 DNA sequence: TGTGCCAGCAGCTTAGGTGGGACATCTAATTCACCCCTCCACTTT.

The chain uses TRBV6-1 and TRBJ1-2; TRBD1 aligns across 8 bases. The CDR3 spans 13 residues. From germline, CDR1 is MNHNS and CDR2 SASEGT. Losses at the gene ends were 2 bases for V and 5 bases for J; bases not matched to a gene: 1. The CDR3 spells CASSEQGAYGYTF. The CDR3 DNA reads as TGTGCCAGCAGTGAACAGGGGGCGTATGGCTACACCTTC.

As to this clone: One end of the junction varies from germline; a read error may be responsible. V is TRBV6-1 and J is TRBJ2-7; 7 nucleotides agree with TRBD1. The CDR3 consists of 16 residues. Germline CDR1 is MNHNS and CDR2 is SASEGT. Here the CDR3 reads CASREAGGRGTYEQYF. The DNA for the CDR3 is TGTGCCAGCAGGGAAGCAGGGGGTAGAGGTACCTACGAGCAGTACTTC.

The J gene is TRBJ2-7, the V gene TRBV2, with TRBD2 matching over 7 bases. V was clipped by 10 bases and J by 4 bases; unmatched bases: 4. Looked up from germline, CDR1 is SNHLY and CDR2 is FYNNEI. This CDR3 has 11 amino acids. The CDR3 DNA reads TGTGCCATCAACGGGGGGTACGAGCAGTACTTC. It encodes CAINGGYEQYF.

CDR3 DNA: TGTGCCACCAGCATACCCACGGAGGGAAATGAAAAACTGTTTTTT. This translates into CATSIPTEGNEKLFF. The V and J genes are TRBV15 and TRBJ1-4; D is unclear. Germline V gene data show CDR1 as LNHNV and CDR2 as YYDKDF (reference sequence). This CDR3 region has 15 residues. V was shortened by 4 bases and J by 5 bases, with 14 bases between the two germline ends.

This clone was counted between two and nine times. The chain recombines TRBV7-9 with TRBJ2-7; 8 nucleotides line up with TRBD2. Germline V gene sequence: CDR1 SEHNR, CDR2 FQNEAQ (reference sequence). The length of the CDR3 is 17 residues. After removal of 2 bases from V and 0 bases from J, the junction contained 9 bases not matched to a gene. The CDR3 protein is CASSLTLSGIGSYEQYF. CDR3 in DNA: TGTGCCAGCAGCTTAACCCTTAGCGGGATTGGCTCCTACGAGCAGTACTTC.